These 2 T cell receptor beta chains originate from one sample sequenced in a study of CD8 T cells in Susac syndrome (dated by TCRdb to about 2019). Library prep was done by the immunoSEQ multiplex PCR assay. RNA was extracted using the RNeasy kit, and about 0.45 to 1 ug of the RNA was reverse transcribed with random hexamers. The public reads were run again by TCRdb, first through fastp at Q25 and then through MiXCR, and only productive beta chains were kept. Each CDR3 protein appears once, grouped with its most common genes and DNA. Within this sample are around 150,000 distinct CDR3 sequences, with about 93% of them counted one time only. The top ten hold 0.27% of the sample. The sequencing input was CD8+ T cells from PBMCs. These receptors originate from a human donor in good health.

For the CDR3, the DNA is TGTGCCAGCAGCTTCCGGACGCACAATGAGCAGTTCTTC. Its protein product is CASSFRTHNEQFF. V gene TRBV13 combines with J gene TRBJ2-1; D is uncertain. Per germline, CDR1 PRHDT and CDR2 FYEKMQ (reference sequence). The CDR3 is made up of 13 amino acids. Between the trimmed V and J ends, which lost 3 bases and 5 bases, there was a span of 8 bases. The variable domain in full, completed from reference TRBV13 and TRBJ2-1, reads AAGVIQSPRHLIKEKRETATLKCYPIPRHDTVYWYQQGPGQDPQFLISFYEKMQSDKGSIPDRFSAQQFSDYHSELNMSSLELGDSALYFCASSFRTHNEQFFGPGTRLTVL.

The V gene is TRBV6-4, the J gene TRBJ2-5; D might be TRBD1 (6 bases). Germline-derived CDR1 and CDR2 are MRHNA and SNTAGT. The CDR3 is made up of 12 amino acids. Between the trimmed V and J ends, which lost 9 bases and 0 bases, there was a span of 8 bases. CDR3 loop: CARGHYQETQYF. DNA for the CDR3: TGTGCCAGGGGACACTACCAAGAGACCCAGTACTTC.